A selection of T cell receptor beta chains follows, all from one sample in a study of blood T cell repertoires in COVID-19. Assay used: immunoSEQ multiplex PCR; TCRdb lists only in-frame clones, some missing. The sample includes over 200,000 clones, around 90% seen only once; the top ten take more than 1%. The sample consisted of PBMCs or T cells enriched from blood (not recorded which). These receptors all stem from a human donor in a cohort exposed to, infected with or recovered from COVID-19 (not recorded which). The donor label of this sample is uncertain. CDR3s include the opening cysteine and the closing phenylalanine or tryptophan. A D gene is named only where the DNA matches it firmly. Size values are once, few and many counts, or a class for expanded clones, and some rows have none.

TRBJ1-1,NA,TRBV13,TRBD1,14,TGTGCCAGCAGGGTAGGGGGCTTGGACACTGAAGCTTTCTTT,CASRVGGLDTEAFF
TRBJ2-1,NA,TRBV6-2/TRBV6-3,NA,18,TGTGCCAGCAGTTACTCGACGGGACTCCTGTCTATGTCCTATGAGCAGTTCTTC,CASSYSTGLLSMSYEQFF
TRBJ2-1,once,TRBV2,NA,14,TGTGCCAGCAGGGGGGGTGCGCATTCTGGTGAGCAGTTCTTC,CASRGGAHSGEQFF
TRBJ2-5,few,TRBV9,NA,15,TGTGCCAGCAGCGTAGAGGGGATGGCCGGGGAGACCCAGTACTTC,CASSVEGMAGETQYF
TRBJ1-1,once,TRBV29-1,NA,12,TGCAGCGTTCTAGGGCCGGGGACTGAAGCTTTCTTT,CSVLGPGTEAFF
TRBJ2-5,once,TRBV9,NA,14,TGTGCCAGCAGCGTAGGTGACGGAGAAGAGACCCAGTACTTC,CASSVGDGEETQYF
TRBJ1-6,NA,TRBV21-1,NA,17,TGTGCCAGCAGCAAACCCCGGGGGACAGGGGGCAATTCACCCCTCCACTTT,CASSKPRGTGGNSPLHF
TRBJ2-1,NA,TRBV30,NA,11,TGTGCCATCGAAGGAGGCAATGAGCAGTTCTTC,CAIEGGNEQFF
TRBJ1-5,once,TRBV27,NA,13,TGTGCCAGCAGTTTAGGTGGGGGGCAGCCCCAGCATTTT,CASSLGGGQPQHF
TRBJ1-5,NA,TRBV9,NA,16,TGTGCCAGCAGCGTAGGGGAAGGGGCGGATGGGCAGCCCCAGCATTTT,CASSVGEGADGQPQHF
TRBJ1-1,NA,TRBV19,NA,14,TGTGCCAGTAGTATCGACCCACGGGGCACTGAAGCTTTCTTT,CASSIDPRGTEAFF
TRBJ2-5,NA,TRBV9,NA,15,TGTGCCAGCAGCGTAGGGGGCTACTCGCCAGAGACCCAGTACTTC,CASSVGGYSPETQYF